Listed below are T cell receptor beta chains from one sample, sequenced in a study of blood T cells in healthy people across ages. TCRdb reanalysed the 5' RACE reads using MiXCR and keeps one entry per CDR3 protein. Of 1.5 million to 2 million distinct CDR3 sequences in the sample, 28% are singletons; the top ten hold 6.5% to 8.5%. Sequences were obtained from blood. The origin of the receptors is a young woman in good health. CDR3s include the opening cysteine and the closing phenylalanine or tryptophan. A D gene is named only where the DNA matches it firmly. Size is stated for part of the rows, as once, few or many counts, or as a class when the clone is expanded.

CDR3aa	CDR3nt	abundance	len	d_gene	j_gene	v_gene
CSASDSGYEQYF	TGCAGTGCTAGCGATTCGGGGTACGAGCAGTACTTC	few	12	NA	TRBJ2-7	TRBV20-1
CSVDGLALYNEQYF	TGCAGCGTTGACGGACTAGCGTTGTACAATGAGCAGTACTTC	NA	14	TRBD2	TRBJ2-7	TRBV29-1
CASSSLEDTQYF	TGTGCCAGCAGTTCCCTGGAAGATACGCAGTATTTT	NA	12	NA	TRBJ2-3	TRBV27
CSVGGQGGKETQYF	TGCAGCGTTGGAGGACAGGGGGGAAAAGAGACCCAGTACTTC	many	14	TRBD1	TRBJ2-5	TRBV29-1
CASTADNSGNTIYF	TGTGCCAGCACCGCAGACAACTCTGGAAACACCATATATTTT	NA	14	NA	TRBJ1-3	TRBV12-3/TRBV12-4
CASSYSKTPSGQTQYF	TGTGCCAGCAGTTACTCGAAGACACCGTCCGGGCAGACCCAGTACTTC	NA	16	NA	TRBJ2-5	TRBV6-5
CASSLGWGAGYEQYF	TGTGCCAGCAGCTTAGGATGGGGGGCTGGCTACGAGCAGTACTTC	few	15	NA	TRBJ2-7	TRBV7-2
CATSRSTGREQYF	TGTGCCACCAGCAGATCGACAGGGCGCGAGCAGTACTTC	few	13	TRBD1	TRBJ2-7	TRBV15
CASSYSRQQQETQYF	TGTGCCAGCAGTTACTCCCGACAGCAGCAAGAGACCCAGTACTTC	few	15	NA	TRBJ2-5	TRBV6-6
CASSDGLAGADTQYF	TGTGCCAGCAGCGACGGACTAGCGGGAGCGGATACGCAGTATTTT	NA	15	TRBD2	TRBJ2-3	TRBV3-1
CSAREEGHQPQHF	TGCAGTGCTAGAGAGGAAGGGCATCAGCCCCAGCATTTT	many	13	NA	TRBJ1-5	TRBV20-1
CAVGVPNTEAFF	TGTGCCGTCGGGGTACCGAACACTGAAGCTTTCTTT	NA	12	NA	TRBJ1-1	TRBV10-3
CSVVLGVDKNIQYF	TGCAGCGTTGTTTTAGGGGTGGACAAAAACATTCAGTACTTC	NA	14	NA	TRBJ2-4	TRBV29-1
CASSLTGEESQYF	TGTGCCAGCAGTTTAACCGGGGAAGAGTCCCAGTACTTC	NA	13	NA	TRBJ2-5	TRBV6-5
CASSSLAGTYEQFF	TGTGCCAGCAGTTCCTTAGCGGGGACCTACGAGCAGTTCTTC	NA	14	TRBD2	TRBJ2-1	TRBV12-3/TRBV12-4
CSARGLTLTEEQFF	TGCAGTGCTAGAGGACTCACCTTGACGGAGGAGCAGTTCTTC	NA	14	NA	TRBJ2-1	TRBV20-1
CASSQDDLAGAGETQYF	TGCGCCAGCAGCCAAGACGACTTAGCGGGGGCCGGAGAGACCCAGTACTTC	many	17	TRBD2	TRBJ2-5	TRBV4-1
CASSLTGERNSPLHF	TGTGCCAGCAGCCTGACAGGGGAGAGGAATTCACCCCTCCACTTT	few	15	TRBD1	TRBJ1-6	TRBV6-5
CSARDPSGGHTDTQYF	TGCAGTGCTAGAGATCCTAGCGGGGGGCATACAGATACGCAGTATTTT	NA	16	TRBD2	TRBJ2-3	TRBV20-1
CVSSLRRTGAFF	TGTGTCAGCAGCTTAAGAAGGACCGGAGCTTTCTTT	NA	12	NA	TRBJ1-1	TRBV7-2
CASSLLGGSAQYF	TGTGCCAGCAGCTTATTGGGTGGGTCCGCCCAGTACTTC	NA	13	NA	TRBJ2-5	TRBV7-2
CASSFGSVGAETQYF	TGTGCCAGCAGTTTCGGATCTGTAGGAGCAGAGACCCAGTACTTC	few	15	NA	TRBJ2-5	TRBV12-3/TRBV12-4
CASSQADRQEAQYF	TGCGCCAGCAGCCAGGCGGACAGACAAGAGGCCCAGTACTTC	NA	14	NA	TRBJ2-5	TRBV4-3
CASSSRTSGGSEQYF	TGTGCCAGCAGTTCCCGGACTAGCGGGGGCAGCGAGCAGTACTTC	few	15	TRBD2	TRBJ2-7	TRBV2
CSAGDQFF	TGCAGTGCTGGTGATCAGTTCTTC	many	8	NA	TRBJ2-1	TRBV20-1
CATSDFILRETQYF	TGTGCCACCAGTGATTTTATCCTGAGGGAGACCCAGTACTTC	few	14	NA	TRBJ2-5	TRBV24-1
CASSHDTRETQYF	TGCGCCAGCAGCCACGACACTCGAGAGACCCAGTACTTC	many	13	NA	TRBJ2-5	TRBV10-1
CANSYGTEANYGYTF	TGTGCCAACAGTTACGGCACAGAAGCTAACTATGGCTACACCTTC	NA	15	NA	TRBJ1-2	TRBV6-6
CASSPRSGGSSYQQYF	TGTGCCAGCAGCCCCCGGAGCGGAGGGAGCTCCTACCAGCAGTACTTC	NA	16	NA	TRBJ2-7	TRBV9
CASSLNLSYEQYF	TGTGCCAGCAGTTTAAACCTCTCCTACGAGCAGTACTTC	NA	13	NA	TRBJ2-7	TRBV12-3/TRBV12-4
CASSYGAGGRLGYGYTF	TGTGCCAGCAGTTATGGGGCAGGGGGCAGACTAGGTTATGGCTACACCTTC	few	17	TRBD1	TRBJ1-2	TRBV6-5
CASSPVLLGANNEQFF	TGTGCCAGCAGCCCTGTTTTGTTGGGGGCCAACAATGAGCAGTTCTTC	NA	16	NA	TRBJ2-1	TRBV7-2
CASSLDRTSGGDEQFF	TGCGCCAGCAGCTTGGACCGGACTAGCGGGGGAGATGAGCAGTTCTTC	NA	16	TRBD2	TRBJ2-1	TRBV5-1
CASSARTAAGGETQYF	TGTGCCAGCAGCGCGAGGACCGCCGCGGGGGGAGAGACCCAGTACTTC	NA	16	TRBD2	TRBJ2-5	TRBV9
CASSKDSNSGNTIYF	TGCGCCAGCAGCAAGGACAGCAACTCTGGAAACACCATATATTTT	NA	15	NA	TRBJ1-3	TRBV10-1
CASSARPDPNEQYF	TGTGCCAGCAGTGCTAGGCCAGACCCGAACGAGCAGTACTTC	many	14	NA	TRBJ2-7	TRBV6-1
CAWSVGTYGYTF	TGTGCCTGGAGTGTAGGAACTTATGGCTACACCTTC	NA	12	NA	TRBJ1-2	TRBV30
CASSLRAGPNYGYTF	TGTGCCAGCAGTTTAAGGGCAGGGCCCAACTATGGCTACACCTTC	NA	15	NA	TRBJ1-2	TRBV12-3/TRBV12-4
CASNIGTSTDMQYF	TGCGCCAGCAATATAGGCACTAGCACAGATATGCAGTATTTT	NA	14	NA	TRBJ2-3	TRBV5-1
CASSPRTSGATIQETQYF	TGTGCCAGCAGCCCTCGTACTAGCGGGGCGACGATCCAAGAGACCCAGTACTTC	many	18	TRBD2	TRBJ2-5	TRBV11-2
CASSREGDASYEQYF	TGCGCCAGCAGCCGTGAAGGGGACGCTTCCTACGAGCAGTACTTC	few	15	NA	TRBJ2-7	TRBV10-2
CASLGTGEVRPTQYF	TGTGCCAGCCTCGGGACAGGTGAAGTACGGCCTACGCAGTATTTT	many	15	TRBD1	TRBJ2-3	TRBV12-3/TRBV12-4
CASSLELVQPQHF	TGTGCCAGCAGCCTCGAGCTGGTCCAGCCCCAGCATTTT	NA	13	NA	TRBJ1-5	TRBV5-5
CAGSITGSPKNIQYF	TGTGCCGGCAGCATCACAGGTTCCCCCAAAAACATTCAGTACTTC	NA	15	NA	TRBJ2-4	TRBV11-2
CASSPMDRSYGYTF	TGTGCCAGCAGTCCCATGGACAGGTCTTATGGCTACACCTTC	few	14	TRBD1	TRBJ1-2	TRBV27
CASSKRGPEQFF	TGTGCCAGCAGTAAACGGGGACCTGAGCAGTTCTTC	NA	12	NA	TRBJ2-1	TRBV6-1
CASSTTESWNQPQHF	TGTGCCAGCAGCACCACGGAGAGTTGGAATCAGCCCCAGCATTTT	NA	15	NA	TRBJ1-5	TRBV9
CSARDYVRALSGSYEQYF	TGCAGTGCTAGAGATTATGTTAGGGCGCTATCCGGGTCCTACGAGCAGTACTTC	few	18	NA	TRBJ2-7	TRBV20-1
CASSFLATHEQYF	TGTGCCAGCAGTTTCCTAGCAACCCACGAGCAGTACTTC	NA	13	NA	TRBJ2-7	TRBV12-3/TRBV12-4
CASSFHGDEQYF	TGTGCCAGCAGCTTTCACGGGGACGAGCAGTACTTC	NA	12	NA	TRBJ2-7	TRBV5-4
CASSEGGYYGYTF	TGTGCCAGCAGTGAAGGTGGATACTATGGCTACACCTTC	many	13	NA	TRBJ1-2	TRBV2
CAISPGEGVYNEQFF	TGTGCCATCAGTCCGGGGGAGGGGGTCTACAATGAGCAGTTCTTC	many	15	NA	TRBJ2-1	TRBV10-3
CASSSEPPGRSKNEQFF	TGTGCCAGCAGCTCGGAACCACCGGGACGGAGCAAAAATGAGCAGTTCTTC	many	17	NA	TRBJ2-1	TRBV7-6
CASSPDTPNNEQFF	TGTGCCAGCAGCCCCGACACACCAAACAATGAGCAGTTCTTC	many	14	NA	TRBJ2-1	TRBV14
CASSLGLPGQPQHF	TGTGCCAGCAGCCTGGGCCTCCCAGGTCAGCCCCAGCATTTT	few	14	NA	TRBJ1-5	TRBV9
CASSLEAGGQRSKYF	TGTGCCAGCAGCTTAGAAGCCGGAGGGCAGCGGTCGAAGTATTTT	few	15	NA	TRBJ2-3	TRBV7-2
CAGDSGTDTQYF	TGTGCCGGAGACAGCGGCACAGATACGCAGTATTTT	NA	12	NA	TRBJ2-3	TRBV18
CASSWGLTPNGGYTF	TGCGCCAGCAGCTGGGGTTTGACACCCAATGGTGGCTACACCTTC	NA	15	NA	TRBJ1-2	TRBV5-1
CASSDRGDGRPRNEQFF	TGTGCCAGCAGTGATCGGGGGGACGGGCGTCCGAGGAATGAGCAGTTCTTC	few	17	TRBD2	TRBJ2-1	TRBV25-1